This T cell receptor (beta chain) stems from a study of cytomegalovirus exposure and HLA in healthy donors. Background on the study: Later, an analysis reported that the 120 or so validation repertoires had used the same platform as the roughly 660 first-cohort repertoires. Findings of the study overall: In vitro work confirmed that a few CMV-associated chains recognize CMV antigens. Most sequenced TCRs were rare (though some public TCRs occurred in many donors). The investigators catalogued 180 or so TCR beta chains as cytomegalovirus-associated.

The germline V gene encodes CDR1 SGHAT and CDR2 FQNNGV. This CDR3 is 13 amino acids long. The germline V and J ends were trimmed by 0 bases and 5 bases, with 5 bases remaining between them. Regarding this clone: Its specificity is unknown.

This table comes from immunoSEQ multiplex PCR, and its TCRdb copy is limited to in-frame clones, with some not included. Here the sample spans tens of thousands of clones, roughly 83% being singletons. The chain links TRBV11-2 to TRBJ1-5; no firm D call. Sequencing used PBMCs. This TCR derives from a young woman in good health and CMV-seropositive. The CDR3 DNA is TGTGCCAGCAGCTTAGAAGCCGATCAGCCCCAGCATTTT. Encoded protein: CASSLEADQPQHF.